One sample yielded the 14 T cell receptor beta chains listed below, sequenced in a study of cytomegalovirus exposure and HLA in healthy donors. With 60 Vbeta and 13 Jbeta primers, the PCR was carried out. Profiling relied on immunoSEQ multiplex PCR, and the TCRdb table lists in-frame clones only, not all of them. The sample includes hundreds of thousands of clones, about three quarters of them seen just once. Sequenced material: PBMCs. These receptors all stem from a man between 40 and 49 years old in good health and CMV-seronegative.

Regarding this clone: A junction boundary mismatches the germline segment, possibly from a read error. This chain links TRBV7-9 with TRBJ2-5; possibly TRBD2 for D (5 bases). With the DNA end fitting TRBJ2-7 better, the J assignment may be wrong. Per germline, CDR1 SEHNR and CDR2 FQNEAQ (reference sequence). This CDR3 is 15 amino acids long. The CDR3 nucleotides are TGTTCCAGCAGCTCCCAGCGGAGCCTCACCTACGAGCAGTACTTC. This codes for CSSSSQRSLTYEQYF.

The V call is TRBV7-2, the J call TRBJ1-1; the D gene is possibly TRBD1 (5 bases). The V and J ends lost 0 bases and 4 bases respectively, with 12 bases between them. CDR1 is SGHTA, CDR2 FQGNSA, per germline. CDR3 size: 15 residues. This CDR3 is CASSLAGRATTEAFF. For the CDR3, the DNA is TGTGCCAGCAGCTTAGCAGGCAGGGCGACCACTGAAGCTTTCTTT.

The CDR3 reads CASSPDRRFTGELFF. The CDR3 DNA is TGTGCCAGCAGTCCGGACAGAAGATTCACCGGGGAGCTGTTTTTT. The chain is built from TRBV2 and TRBJ2-2; tentatively, D is TRBD1 (6 bases). V lost 5 bases, J lost 4 bases, and 14 bases lay in between. This CDR3 region has 15 residues. Germline CDR1 reads SNHLY; CDR2 reads FYNNEI.

This clone was seen only once. J is TRBJ1-1 and V is TRBV5-4; D is perhaps TRBD1 (6 bases). Germline V CDR1 and CDR2: SGHNT, YYREEE (reference sequence). This CDR3 spans 12 amino acids. V was cut by 2 bases and J by 6 bases, with 8 bases left in between. CDR3 region: CASSLEGAEAFF. In nucleotides, the CDR3 is TGTGCCAGCAGCTTAGAGGGGGCTGAAGCTTTCTTT.

This clone was seen more than once but under ten times. V usage is TRBV2 and J usage is TRBJ1-2, with D possibly being TRBD1 (6 bases). V gave up 10 bases and J gave up 3 bases, with 12 bases separating them. Germline assignment: CDR1 SNHLY and CDR2 FYNNEI. The CDR3 extends over 12 amino acids. CDR3 in DNA: TGTGCCATTGAGACAGGAGACTATGGCTACACCTTC. Its protein product is CAIETGDYGYTF.

The sample holds a few counts of this clone. The chain links TRBV10-1 to TRBJ2-7, with 8 bases fitting TRBD2. The V gene end was trimmed by 0 bases and the J gene end by 2 bases; junction bases not matched to a gene: 3. The CDR3 runs to 15 residues. Looked up from germline, CDR1 is WNHNN and CDR2 is SYGVQD (reference sequence). CDR3 nucleotide sequence: TGCGCCAGCAGTGAGTCGATAGCGGGGCCCTACGAGCAGTACTTC. This gives the protein CASSESIAGPYEQYF.

The rearrangement uses TRBV14 and TRBJ2-7; 7 bases agree with TRBD1. Germline CDR1 reads SGHDN; CDR2 reads FVKESK. Trimming at V came to 5 bases and at J to 3 bases, leaving 1 base not matched to a gene. The CDR3 contains 12 residues. The CDR3 bases are TGTGCCAGCAGCTGGGACAGCTACGAGCAGTACTTC. This translates into CASSWDSYEQYF.

The chain joins TRBV21-1 to TRBJ2-3; TRBD1 is the table's D call, not checked against the DNA. TRBV21-1 is a listed pseudogene. The CDR3 length is 19 residues. CDR3 amino acids: CASSKGDRASGTSTDTQYF. CDR3 DNA: TGTGCCAGCAGCAAAGGAGACAGGGCCTCGGGAACTAGCACAGATACGCAGTATTTT.

This clone was seen a few times. The rearrangement uses TRBV5-5 and TRBJ2-5; TRBD1 agrees at 7 bases. This CDR3 comprises 16 residues. The junction had 14 bases not matched to a gene; V was cut back by 4 bases and J by 5 bases. Germline CDR1 reads SGHKS; CDR2 reads YYEKEE (reference sequence). The CDR3 sequence: CASSLVPTGTRETQYF. CDR3 DNA sequence: TGTGCCAGCAGCCTCGTCCCGACAGGGACGCGGGAGACCCAGTACTTC.

The J gene is TRBJ1-1, the V gene TRBV5-1; D uncertain. CDR3 length: 15 residues. V was trimmed by 4 bases and J by 0 bases, leaving 13 bases between them. Germline V gene lookup returns CDR1 SGHRS and CDR2 YFSETQ. CDR3 protein: CASSAQQTMNTEAFF. CDR3 DNA: TGCGCCAGCAGCGCCCAACAGACCATGAACACTGAAGCTTTCTTT.

CDR3 sequence: CASSIPGVGYGYTF. CDR3 bases: TGTGCCAGTAGTATACCGGGGGTAGGGTATGGCTACACCTTC. The chain has TRBV19 and TRBJ1-2; TRBD1 might be the D (5 bases). Trimming took 2 bases from V and 5 from J, leaving 12 bases between them. Per germline, CDR1 LNHDA and CDR2 SQIVND (reference sequence). This CDR3 has 14 amino acids.

This chain joins TRBV9 and TRBJ2-1; TRBD2 matches 8 bases. Germline values: CDR1 SGDLS, CDR2 YYNGEE. Trimming at V came to 0 bases and at J to 3 bases, leaving 8 bases not matched to a gene. CDR3 length: 17 amino acids. CDR3 coding DNA: TGTGCCAGCAGCGTAGCTGTAGCGGGGAAACACTACAATGAGCAGTTCTTC. This codes for CASSVAVAGKHYNEQFF.

The chain combines TRBV7-2 with TRBJ2-1; possibly TRBD2 for D (6 bases). The V gene's germline CDR1 is SGHTA and CDR2 FQGNSA. The CDR3 totals 15 residues. Trimming left V 1 base short and J 9 bases short, with 16 bases between. Written as DNA, the CDR3 is TGTGCCAGCAGCTTAGTTGGCCCCGGGAGCGGTGAGCAGTTCTTC. It is translated as CASSLVGPGSGEQFF.

This clone was observed once. This chain links TRBV4-3 with TRBJ2-1; TRBD2 matches at 13 bases. The CDR3 runs 17 residues. The trim removed 5 bases at V and 7 bases at J, leaving 11 bases unmatched. The germline CDR1 and CDR2 sequences are LGHNA and YSLEER. CDR3 in amino acids: CASSSSLAGGPVNEQFF. For the CDR3, the DNA is TGCGCCAGCAGCTCCTCACTAGCGGGGGGGCCCGTTAATGAGCAGTTCTTC.